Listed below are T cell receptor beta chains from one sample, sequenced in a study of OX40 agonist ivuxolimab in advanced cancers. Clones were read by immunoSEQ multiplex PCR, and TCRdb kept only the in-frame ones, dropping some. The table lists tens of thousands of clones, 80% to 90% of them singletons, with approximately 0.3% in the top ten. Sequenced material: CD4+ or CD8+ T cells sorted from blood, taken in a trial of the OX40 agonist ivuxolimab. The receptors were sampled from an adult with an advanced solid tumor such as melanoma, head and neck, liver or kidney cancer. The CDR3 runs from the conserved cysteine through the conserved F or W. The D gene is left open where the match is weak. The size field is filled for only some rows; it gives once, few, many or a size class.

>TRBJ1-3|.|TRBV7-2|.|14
TGTGCCAGCAGCCGGGAGAGCTCTGGAAACACCATATATTTT
CASSRESSGNTIYF
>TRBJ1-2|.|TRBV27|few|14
TGTGCCAGCAGTCGGGACCACCAGGGCTATGGCTACACCTTC
CASSRDHQGYGYTF
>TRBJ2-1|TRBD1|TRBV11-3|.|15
TGTGCCAGCAGCTACTCGGACAGGTCGGGCGATGAGCAGTTCTTC
CASSYSDRSGDEQFF
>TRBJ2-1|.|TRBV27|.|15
TGTGCCAGCAGCCCTAGGAGGCGCTCCTACAATGAGCAGTTCTTC
CASSPRRRSYNEQFF
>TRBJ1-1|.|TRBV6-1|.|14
TGTGCCAGCAGTTTAAATCTCAGGGACACTGAAGCTTTCTTT
CASSLNLRDTEAFF
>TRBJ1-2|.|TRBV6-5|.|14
TGTGCCAGCAGTTACCAGGGTGGAGATCGTGGCTACACCTTC
CASSYQGGDRGYTF
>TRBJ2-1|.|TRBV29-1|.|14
TGCAGCGTTACCACACCGAGCTCCTACAATGAGCAGTTCTTC
CSVTTPSSYNEQFF
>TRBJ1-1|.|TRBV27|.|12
TGTGCCAGCAGTCCATCCGGGACTGAAGCTTTCTTT
CASSPSGTEAFF
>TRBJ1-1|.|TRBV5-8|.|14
TGTGCCAGCAGCTTGGGACACCAATCCACTGAAGCTTTCTTT
CASSLGHQSTEAFF
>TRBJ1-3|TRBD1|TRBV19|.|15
TGTGCCAGTAGCCTAACAGGGGAGTCGGGAAACACCATATATTTT
CASSLTGESGNTIYF
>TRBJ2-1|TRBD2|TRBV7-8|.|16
TGTGCCAGCAGCTTAGGAACGGCTAGCGGGAGATATGAGCAGTTCTTC
CASSLGTASGRYEQFF
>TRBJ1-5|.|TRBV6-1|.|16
TGTGCCAGCAGTGAAGCGGGGTCTCATAGGAGTCGAGCCCAGCATTTT
CASSEAGSHRSRAQHF
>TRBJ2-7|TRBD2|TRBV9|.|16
TGTGCCAGCAGCGTATCCACTAGCGGGGGGGCCAACGAGCAGTACTTC
CASSVSTSGGANEQYF
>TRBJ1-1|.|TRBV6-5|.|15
TGTGCCAGCAGTTACCGTAAGGGGGGGGGTGCTGAAGCTTTCTTT
CASSYRKGGGAEAFF
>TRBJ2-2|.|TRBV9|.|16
TGTGCCAGCAGCGTAGGTAGCAGGGCAAACACCGGGGAGCTGTTTTTT
CASSVGSRANTGELFF
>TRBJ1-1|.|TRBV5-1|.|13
TGCGCCAGCAGCTCCCCGGCCAGCTCTGAAGCTTTCTTT
CASSSPASSEAFF
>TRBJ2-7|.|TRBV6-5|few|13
TGTGCCAGCTCACCAGGGGTCTCCTACGAGCAGTACTTC
CASSPGVSYEQYF
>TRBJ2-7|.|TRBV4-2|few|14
TGTGCCAGCAGCCAAGAGGAAGGGGCCTACGAGCAGTACTTC
CASSQEEGAYEQYF
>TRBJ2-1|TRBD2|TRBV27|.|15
TGTGCCAGCAGTCCCTTGAGCGGGATAATGAATGAGCAGTTCTTC
CASSPLSGIMNEQFF
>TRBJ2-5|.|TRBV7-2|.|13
TGTGCCAGCAGCTACCGGACAGAAGAGACCCAGTACTTC
CASSYRTEETQYF
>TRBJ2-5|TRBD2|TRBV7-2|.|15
TGTGCCAGCACCCTGGGACTAGCGGTTAGGGAGACCCAGTACTTC
CASTLGLAVRETQYF
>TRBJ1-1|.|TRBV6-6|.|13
TGTGCCAGCGGAAGACAGATTAACACTGAAGCTTTCTTT
CASGRQINTEAFF
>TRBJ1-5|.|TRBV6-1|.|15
TGTGCCAGCAGGACGGACACACAAAGCAATCAGCCCCAGCATTTT
CASRTDTQSNQPQHF
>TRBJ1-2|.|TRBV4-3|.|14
TGCGCCAGCAGCCAAGTAAGGAGGGGTGCCGGCTACACCTTC
CASSQVRRGAGYTF
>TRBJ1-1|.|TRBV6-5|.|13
TGTGCCAGCAGAGATGATACAGAGTTGAAGCTTTTCTTT
CASRDDTELKLFF
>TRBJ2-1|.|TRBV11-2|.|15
TGTGCCAGCAGCTTAACCCGGTTCTTATACAATGAGCAGTTCTTC
CASSLTRFLYNEQFF
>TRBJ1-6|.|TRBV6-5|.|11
TGTGCCAGCGCTAGCCGGACGGACCTCCACTTT
CASASRTDLHF
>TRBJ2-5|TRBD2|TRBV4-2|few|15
TGTGCCAGCAGCCGAGTAGCGGGAGGGGAAGAGACCCAGTACTTC
CASSRVAGGEETQYF
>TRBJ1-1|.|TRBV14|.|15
TGTGCCAGCAGCCAAGTGGGGTGGGGAATCGGTGAAGCTTTCTTT
CASSQVGWGIGEAFF
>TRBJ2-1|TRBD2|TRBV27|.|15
TGTGCCAGCACCAAGGCGGGAGGGCCCAGCAATGAGCAGTTCTTC
CASTKAGGPSNEQFF
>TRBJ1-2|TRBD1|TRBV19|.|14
TGTGCCAGTAGTGGGGACAGCCCCTTCTATGGCTACACCTTC
CASSGDSPFYGYTF
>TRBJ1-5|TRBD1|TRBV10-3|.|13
TGTGCCATTGGACAGGGGACTAATCAGCCCCAGCATTTT
CAIGQGTNQPQHF
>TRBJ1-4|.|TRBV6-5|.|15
TGTGCCAGCAGTTACTCGACTCTGATTAATGAAAAACTGTTTTTT
CASSYSTLINEKLFF
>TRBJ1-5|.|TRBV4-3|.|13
TGCGCCAGCAGCCAAACCCCCATGGGGGCCCAGCATTTT
CASSQTPMGAQHF
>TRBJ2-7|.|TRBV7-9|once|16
TGTGCCAGCAGCTTAGGTAGGTGGGACAATGACTACGAGCAGTACTTC
CASSLGRWDNDYEQYF
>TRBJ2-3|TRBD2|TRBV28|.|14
TGTGCCAGCCAAAGCGGGGGCGGCACAGATACGCAGTATTTT
CASQSGGGTDTQYF
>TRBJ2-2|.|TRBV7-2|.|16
TGTGCCAGCAGCCCCCGAGGAGCGGGGAACACCGGGGAGCTGTTTTTT
CASSPRGAGNTGELFF
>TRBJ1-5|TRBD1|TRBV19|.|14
TGTGCCAGTAGTGAGACAGGGTATGAGCAGCCCCAGCATTTT
CASSETGYEQPQHF
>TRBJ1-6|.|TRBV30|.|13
TGTGCCTGGAGTTACAGGCCGAATTCACCCCTCCACTTT
CAWSYRPNSPLHF
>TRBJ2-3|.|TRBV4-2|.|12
TGTGCCAGCAGCCAAGTGGCCAGTACGCAGTATTTT
CASSQVASTQYF
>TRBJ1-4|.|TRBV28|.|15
TGTGCCAGCAGTTTAGGATCGAGCAGGCCTGAAAAACTGTTTTTT
CASSLGSSRPEKLFF
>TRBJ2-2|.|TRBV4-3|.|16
TGCGCCAGCAGCCAAGACAGGGGCCGAACCGGCGGGGAGCTGTTTTTT
CASSQDRGRTGGELFF
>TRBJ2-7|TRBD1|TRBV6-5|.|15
TGTGCCAGCAACGTCTCCCCGGGACAGATATACGAGCAGTACTTC
CASNVSPGQIYEQYF
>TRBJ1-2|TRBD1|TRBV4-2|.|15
TGTGCCAGCAGCCAAGGGACAGGGAAAAGGGATGGCTACACCTTC
CASSQGTGKRDGYTF
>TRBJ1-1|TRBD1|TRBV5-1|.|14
TGCGCCAGCAGCTCCCGACAGGGGCAGGCTGAAGCTTTCTTT
CASSSRQGQAEAFF
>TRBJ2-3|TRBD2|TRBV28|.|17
TGTGCCAGCAGTTCCCCCCCGGCTAGCGGGAGCGTCGATACGCAGTATTTT
CASSSPPASGSVDTQYF
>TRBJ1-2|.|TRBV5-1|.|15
TGCGCCAGCAGCCTCGGGGGACTCCCCAACTATGGCTACACCTTC
CASSLGGLPNYGYTF
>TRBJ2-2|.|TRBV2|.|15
TGTGCCGCATCTACCTACTCTCGAGATAGCGGGGAGCTGTTTTTT
CAASTYSRDSGELFF
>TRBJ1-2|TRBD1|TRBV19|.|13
TGTGCCAGTAGTAGACAGGGTATCTATGGCTACACCTTC
CASSRQGIYGYTF
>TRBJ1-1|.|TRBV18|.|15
TGTGCCAGCTCACTCATGACGGCCAAGAACACTGAAGCTTTCTTT
CASSLMTAKNTEAFF
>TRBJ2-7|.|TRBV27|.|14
TGTGCCAGCAGTTTATGGGGGGGCGCCTACGAGCAGTACTTC
CASSLWGGAYEQYF